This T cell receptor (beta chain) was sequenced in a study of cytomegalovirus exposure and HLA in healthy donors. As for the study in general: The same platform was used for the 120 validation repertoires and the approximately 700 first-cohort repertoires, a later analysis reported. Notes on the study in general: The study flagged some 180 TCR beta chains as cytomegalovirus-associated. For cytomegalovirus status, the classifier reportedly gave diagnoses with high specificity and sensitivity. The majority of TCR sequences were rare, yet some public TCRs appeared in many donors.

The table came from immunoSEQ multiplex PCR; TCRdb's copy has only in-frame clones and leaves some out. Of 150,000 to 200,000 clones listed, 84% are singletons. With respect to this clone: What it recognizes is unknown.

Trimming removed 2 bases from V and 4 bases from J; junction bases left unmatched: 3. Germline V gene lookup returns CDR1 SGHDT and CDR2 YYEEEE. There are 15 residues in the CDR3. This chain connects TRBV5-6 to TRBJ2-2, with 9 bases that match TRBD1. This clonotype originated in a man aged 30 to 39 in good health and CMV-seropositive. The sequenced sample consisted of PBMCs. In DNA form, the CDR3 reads TGTGCCAGCAGCTTTGGGACAGGGATCACCGGGGAGCTGTTTTTT. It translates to CASSFGTGITGELFF.